This TCR beta chain comes out of a study of blood T cell repertoires in COVID-19. TCRdb keeps only in-frame clones here, not all; method: immunoSEQ multiplex PCR. The table shows fewer than 350,000 clones, with roughly 89% occurring only once. V was clipped by 5 bases and J by 3 bases, with 17 bases between them. Germline V CDR1 and CDR2: SGHVS, FQNEAQ. The CDR3 spans 16 residues. The TCR sequence derives from a woman aged 18-29 years with acute COVID-19. Material for sequencing was PBMCs or T cells enriched from blood (not recorded which). V is TRBV7-8 and J is TRBJ1-5; D call uncertain. CDR3 DNA: TGTGCCAGCAGCCTGCTCCGACCGGGGAACAATCAGCCCCAGCATTTT. Amino acid sequence: CASSLLRPGNNQPQHF.